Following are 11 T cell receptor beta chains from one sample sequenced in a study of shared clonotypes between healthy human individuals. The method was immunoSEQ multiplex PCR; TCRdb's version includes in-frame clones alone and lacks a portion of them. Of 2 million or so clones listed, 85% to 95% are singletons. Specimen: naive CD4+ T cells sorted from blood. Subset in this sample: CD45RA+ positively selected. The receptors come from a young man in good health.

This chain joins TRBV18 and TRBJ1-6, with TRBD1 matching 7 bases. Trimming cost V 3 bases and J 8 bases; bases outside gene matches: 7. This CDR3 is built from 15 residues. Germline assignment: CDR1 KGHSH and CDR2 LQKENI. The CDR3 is CASSPRTGSDSPLHF. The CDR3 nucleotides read TGTGCCAGCTCACCCCGGACAGGTTCCGATTCACCCCTCCACTTT.

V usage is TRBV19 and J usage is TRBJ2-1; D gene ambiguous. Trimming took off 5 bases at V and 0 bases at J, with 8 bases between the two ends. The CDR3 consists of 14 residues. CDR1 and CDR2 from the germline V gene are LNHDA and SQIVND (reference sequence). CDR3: CASSSRSSYNEQFF. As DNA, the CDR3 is TGTGCCAGTAGTTCGCGGAGCTCCTACAATGAGCAGTTCTTC.

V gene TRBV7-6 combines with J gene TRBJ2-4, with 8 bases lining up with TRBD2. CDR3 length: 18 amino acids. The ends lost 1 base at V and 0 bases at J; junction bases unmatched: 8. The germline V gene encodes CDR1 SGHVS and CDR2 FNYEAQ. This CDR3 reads CASSLVAGLAGAKNIQYF. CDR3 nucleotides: TGTGCCAGCAGCTTAGTGGCCGGGCTAGCGGGAGCCAAAAACATTCAGTACTTC.

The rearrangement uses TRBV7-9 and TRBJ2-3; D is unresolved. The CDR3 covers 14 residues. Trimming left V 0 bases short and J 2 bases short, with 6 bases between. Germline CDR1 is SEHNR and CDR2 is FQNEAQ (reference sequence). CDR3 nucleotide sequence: TGTGCCAGCAGCTTAGCTCAATTCACAGATACGCAGTATTTT. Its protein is CASSLAQFTDTQYF.

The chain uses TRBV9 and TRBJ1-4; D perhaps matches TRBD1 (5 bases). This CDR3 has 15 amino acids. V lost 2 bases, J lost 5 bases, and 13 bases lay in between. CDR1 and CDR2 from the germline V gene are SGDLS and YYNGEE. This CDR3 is CASSVSGGLNEKLFF. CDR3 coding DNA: TGTGCCAGCAGCGTTTCGGGGGGACTAAATGAAAAACTGTTTTTT.

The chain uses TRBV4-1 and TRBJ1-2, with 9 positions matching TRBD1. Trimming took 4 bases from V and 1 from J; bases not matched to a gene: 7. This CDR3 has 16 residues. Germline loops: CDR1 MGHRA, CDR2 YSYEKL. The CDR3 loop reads CASSRLPGQGNYGYTF. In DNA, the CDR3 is TGCGCCAGCAGCCGACTACCGGGACAGGGTAACTATGGCTACACCTTC.

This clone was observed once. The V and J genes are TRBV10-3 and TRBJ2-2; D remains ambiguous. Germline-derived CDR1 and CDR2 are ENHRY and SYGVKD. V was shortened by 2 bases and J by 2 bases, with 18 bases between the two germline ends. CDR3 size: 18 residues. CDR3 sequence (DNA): TGTGCCATCAGTGAGACTTACGGTAAAACAGCAAACACCGGGGAGCTGTTTTTT. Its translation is CAISETYGKTANTGELFF.

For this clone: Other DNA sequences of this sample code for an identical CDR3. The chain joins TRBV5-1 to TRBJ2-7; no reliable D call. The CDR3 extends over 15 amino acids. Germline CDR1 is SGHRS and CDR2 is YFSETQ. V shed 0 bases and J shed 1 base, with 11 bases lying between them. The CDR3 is CASSLGGTASYEQYF. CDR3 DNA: TGCGCCAGCAGCTTGGGTGGCACGGCTTCCTACGAGCAGTACTTC.

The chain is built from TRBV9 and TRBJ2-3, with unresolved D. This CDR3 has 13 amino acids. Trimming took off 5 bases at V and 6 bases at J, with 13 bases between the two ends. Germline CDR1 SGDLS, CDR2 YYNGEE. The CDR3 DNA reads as TGTGCCAGCAGTTTCAGCTGGAGTGATACGCAGTATTTT. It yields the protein CASSFSWSDTQYF.

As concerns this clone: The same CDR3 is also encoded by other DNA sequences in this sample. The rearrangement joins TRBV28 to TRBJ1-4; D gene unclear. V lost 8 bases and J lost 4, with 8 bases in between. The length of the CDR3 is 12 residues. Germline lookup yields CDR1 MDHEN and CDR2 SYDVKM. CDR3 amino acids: CASRSGNEKLFF. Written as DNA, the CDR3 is TGTGCCAGCCGTTCGGGTAATGAAAAACTGTTTTTT.

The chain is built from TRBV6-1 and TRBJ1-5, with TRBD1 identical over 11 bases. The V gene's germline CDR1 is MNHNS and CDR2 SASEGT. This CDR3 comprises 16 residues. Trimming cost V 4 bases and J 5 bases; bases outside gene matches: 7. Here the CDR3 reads CASSVKWGQGDQPQHF. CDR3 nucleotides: TGTGCCAGCAGTGTTAAGTGGGGACAGGGGGATCAGCCCCAGCATTTT.